This TCR beta chain was sequenced in a study of regulatory T cells in long-lasting Graves disease. Study summary: Graves' patients with a new diagnosis had received antithyroid drugs under 3 months.

This clonotype was seen ten or more times. Its antigen is as yet unknown. This CDR3 comprises 17 residues. The V gene lost 4 bases and the J gene lost 5 bases, with 24 bases spanning the gap. Germline lookup yields CDR1 SGHDT and CDR2 YYEEEE. The sample's time point: newly diagnosed GD, antithyroid drugs for less than 3 months. PBMC RNA served as the TCR library source. Study results and caveats: Examination was confined to peripheral blood, excluding thyroid tissue. Lower TCR diversity was seen in persistent Graves' patients than in newly diagnosed ones.

Combining iRepertoire HTBI primers with Arm-PCR of CDR3 regions, the authors built TCR beta libraries. Each CDR3 protein is one row after TCRdb ran MiXCR on the multiplex PCR reads. The sample includes almost 450,000 distinct CDR3 sequences, roughly 15% of them seen just once. The same specimen was also included in a second study, on T cells in Graves' hyperthyroidism and ophthalmopathy. Turning to that study: Most thyroid clonotypes with frequency above 0.001 were detected in blood.

The sequenced sample was peripheral blood mononuclear cells (PBMCs), obtained at new diagnosis, from a patient treated with antithyroid drugs. The TCR was taken from a young woman with Graves disease. This chain links TRBV5-6 with TRBJ1-1; D perhaps matches TRBD1 (6 bases). DNA of the CDR3: TGTGCCAGCAGCCTAAAGCCACCCCGGGGGGCGCAAACTGAAGCTTTCTTT. Amino acids: CASSLKPPRGAQTEAFF.